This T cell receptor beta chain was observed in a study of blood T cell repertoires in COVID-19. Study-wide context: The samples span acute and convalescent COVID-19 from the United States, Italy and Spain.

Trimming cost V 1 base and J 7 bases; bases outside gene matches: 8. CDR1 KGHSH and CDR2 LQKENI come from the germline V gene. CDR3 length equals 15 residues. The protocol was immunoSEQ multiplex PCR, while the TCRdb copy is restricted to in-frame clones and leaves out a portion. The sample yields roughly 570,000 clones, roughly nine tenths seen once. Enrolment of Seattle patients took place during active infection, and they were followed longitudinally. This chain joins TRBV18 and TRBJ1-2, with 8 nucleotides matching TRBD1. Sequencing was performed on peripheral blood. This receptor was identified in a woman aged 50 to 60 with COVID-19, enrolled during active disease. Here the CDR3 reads CASSPLKWTGLGYTF. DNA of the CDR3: TGTGCCAGCTCACCACTTAAATGGACAGGGCTTGGCTACACCTTC.